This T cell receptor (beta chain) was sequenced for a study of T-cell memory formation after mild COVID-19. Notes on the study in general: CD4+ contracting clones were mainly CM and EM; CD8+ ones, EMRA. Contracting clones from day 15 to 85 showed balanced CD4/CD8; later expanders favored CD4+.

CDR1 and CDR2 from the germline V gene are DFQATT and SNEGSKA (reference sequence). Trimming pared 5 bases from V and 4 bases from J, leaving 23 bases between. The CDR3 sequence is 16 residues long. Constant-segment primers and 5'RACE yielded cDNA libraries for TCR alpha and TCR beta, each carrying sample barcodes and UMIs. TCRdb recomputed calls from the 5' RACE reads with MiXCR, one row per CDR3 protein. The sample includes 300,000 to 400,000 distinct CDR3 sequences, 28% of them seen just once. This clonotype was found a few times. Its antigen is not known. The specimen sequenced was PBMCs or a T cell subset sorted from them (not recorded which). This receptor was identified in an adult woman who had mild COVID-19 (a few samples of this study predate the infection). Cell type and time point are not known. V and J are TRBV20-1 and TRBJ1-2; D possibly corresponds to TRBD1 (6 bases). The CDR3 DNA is TGCAGTGCTCAACCCAGGACAGACCCCCACGGCTATGGCTACACCTTC. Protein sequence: CSAQPRTDPHGYGYTF.